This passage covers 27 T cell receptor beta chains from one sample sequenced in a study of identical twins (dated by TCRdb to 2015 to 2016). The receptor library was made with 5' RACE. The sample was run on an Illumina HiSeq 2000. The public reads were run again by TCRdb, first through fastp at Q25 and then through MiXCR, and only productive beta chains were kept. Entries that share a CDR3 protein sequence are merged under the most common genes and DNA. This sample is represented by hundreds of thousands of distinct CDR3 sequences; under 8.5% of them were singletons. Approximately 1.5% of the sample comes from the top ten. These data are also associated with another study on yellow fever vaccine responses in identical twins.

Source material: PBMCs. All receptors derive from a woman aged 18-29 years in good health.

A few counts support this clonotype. The CDR3: CSAWTVSNGYTF. The CDR3 DNA follows: TGCAGCGCCTGGACAGTCTCTAATGGCTACACCTTC. The chain is built from TRBV29-1 and TRBJ1-2, with a weak D call TRBD1 (6 bases). V dropped 7 bases and J dropped 6 bases, with 15 bases sitting between them. The CDR3 consists of 12 residues. Germline loops: CDR1 SQVTM, CDR2 ANQGSEA. Full variable domain (rest looked up from reference TRBV29-1 and TRBJ1-2): SAVISQKPSRDICQRGTSLTIQCQVDSQVTMMFWYRQQPGQSLTLIATANQGSEATYESGFVIDKFPISRPNLTFSTLTVSNMSPEDSSIYLCSAWTVSNGYTFGSGTRLTVV.

CDR3 DNA: TGTGCCAGCGGCCTGGGCGGGCGGGGAGGCGAGCAGTACGTC. This translates into CASGLGGRGGEQYV. The chain combines TRBV2 with TRBJ2-7, with a possible D match to TRBD2 (6 bases). The CDR3 has 14 residues. CDR1 and CDR2 (germline): SNHLY, FYNNEI. Trimming left V 8 bases short and J 6 bases short, with 20 bases between.

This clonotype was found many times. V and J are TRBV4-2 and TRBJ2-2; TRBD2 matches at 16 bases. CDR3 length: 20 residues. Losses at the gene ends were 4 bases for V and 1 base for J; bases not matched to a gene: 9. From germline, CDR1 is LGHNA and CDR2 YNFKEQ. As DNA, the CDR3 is TGTGCCAGCAGCCCCAACCCCGGGACTAGCGGGGGGGGGAACACCGGGGAGCTGTTTTTT. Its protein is CASSPNPGTSGGGNTGELFF.

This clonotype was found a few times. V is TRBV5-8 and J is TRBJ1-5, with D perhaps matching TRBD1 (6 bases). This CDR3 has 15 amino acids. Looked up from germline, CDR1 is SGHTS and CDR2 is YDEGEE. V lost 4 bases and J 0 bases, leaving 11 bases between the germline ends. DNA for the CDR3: TGTGCCAGCAGCACCCGGGACATTAGCAATCAGCCCCAGCATTTT. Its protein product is CASSTRDISNQPQHF.

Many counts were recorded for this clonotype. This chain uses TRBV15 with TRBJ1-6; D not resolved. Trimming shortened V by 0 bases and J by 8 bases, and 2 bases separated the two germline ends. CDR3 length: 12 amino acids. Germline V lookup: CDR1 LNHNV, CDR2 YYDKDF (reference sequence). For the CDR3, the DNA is TGTGCCACCAGCAGAGAGCATTCACCCCTCCACTTT. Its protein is CATSREHSPLHF.

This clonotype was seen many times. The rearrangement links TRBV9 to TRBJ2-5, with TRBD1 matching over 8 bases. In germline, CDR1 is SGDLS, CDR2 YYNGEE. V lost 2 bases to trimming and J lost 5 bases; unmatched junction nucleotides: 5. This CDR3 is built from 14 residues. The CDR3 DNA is TGTGCCAGCAGCGTGTCAGGGGGCAGGGAGACCCAGTACTTC. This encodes CASSVSGGRETQYF.

The CDR3 loop is CASSLGRGRHEKLFF. CDR3 bases: TGTGCCAGCAGCTTAGGACGCGGGCGCCATGAAAAACTGTTTTTT. The chain recombines TRBV7-8 with TRBJ1-4; D ambiguous. CDR1 is SGHVS, CDR2 FQNEAQ, per germline. Trimming stripped 1 base from V and 6 bases from J, with 12 bases between. This CDR3 contains 15 residues.

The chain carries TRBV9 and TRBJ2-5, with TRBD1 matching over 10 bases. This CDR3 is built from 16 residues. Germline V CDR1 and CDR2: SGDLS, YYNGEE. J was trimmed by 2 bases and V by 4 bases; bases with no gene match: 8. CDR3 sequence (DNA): TGTGCCAGCAGCCCGAACGACAGGGGGCTGCAAGAGACCCAGTACTTC. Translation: CASSPNDRGLQETQYF.

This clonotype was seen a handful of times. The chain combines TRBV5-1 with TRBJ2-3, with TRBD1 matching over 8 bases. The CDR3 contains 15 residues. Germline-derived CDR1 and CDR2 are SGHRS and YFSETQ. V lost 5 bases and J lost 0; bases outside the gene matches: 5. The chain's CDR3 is CASREGTGSTDTQYF. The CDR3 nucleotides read TGCGCCAGCAGGGAAGGGACAGGTAGCACAGATACGCAGTATTTT.

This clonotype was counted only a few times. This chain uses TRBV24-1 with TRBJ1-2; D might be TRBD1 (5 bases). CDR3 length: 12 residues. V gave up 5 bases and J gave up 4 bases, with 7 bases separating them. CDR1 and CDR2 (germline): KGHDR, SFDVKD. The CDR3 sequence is CATSAGGYGYTF. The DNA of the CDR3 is TGTGCCACCAGTGCCGGGGGCTATGGCTACACCTTC.

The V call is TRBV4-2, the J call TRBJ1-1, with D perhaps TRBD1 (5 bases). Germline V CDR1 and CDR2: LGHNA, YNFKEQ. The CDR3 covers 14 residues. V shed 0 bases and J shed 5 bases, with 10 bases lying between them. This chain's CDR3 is CASSQERGWTEAFF. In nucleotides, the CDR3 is TGTGCCAGCAGCCAAGAGAGGGGATGGACTGAAGCTTTCTTT.

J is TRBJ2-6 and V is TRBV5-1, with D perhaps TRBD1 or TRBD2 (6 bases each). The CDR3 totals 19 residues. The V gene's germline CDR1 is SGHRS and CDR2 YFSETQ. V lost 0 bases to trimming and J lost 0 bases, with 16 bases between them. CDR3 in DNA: TGCGCCAGCAGCTTGGCCGCGGGGCAGGGGTTCTCTGGGGCCAACGTCCTGACTTTC. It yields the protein CASSLAAGQGFSGANVLTF.

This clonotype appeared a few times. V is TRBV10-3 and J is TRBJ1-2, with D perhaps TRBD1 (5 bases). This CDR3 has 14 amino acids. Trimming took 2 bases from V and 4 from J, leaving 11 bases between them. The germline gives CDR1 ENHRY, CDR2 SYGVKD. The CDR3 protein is CAISEVGAAYGYTF. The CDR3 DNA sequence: TGTGCCATCAGTGAGGTCGGGGCGGCCTATGGCTACACCTTC.

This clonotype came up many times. Written as DNA, the CDR3 is TGTGCCAGCAGCCAGATAGCGGGGCCCTACGGTGAGCAGTTCTTC. As protein: CASSQIAGPYGEQFF. The chain is built from TRBV3-1 and TRBJ2-1; 8 bases are a match to TRBD2. The germline V gene encodes CDR1 LGHDT and CDR2 YNNKEL (reference sequence). This CDR3 region has 15 residues. After removal of 3 bases from V and 9 bases from J, the junction contained 10 bases not matched to a gene.

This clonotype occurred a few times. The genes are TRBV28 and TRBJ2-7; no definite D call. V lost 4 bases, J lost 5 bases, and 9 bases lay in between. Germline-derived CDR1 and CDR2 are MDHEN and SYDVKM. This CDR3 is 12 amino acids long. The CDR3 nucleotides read TGTGCCAGCAGTTCCGCCTCTAACGAGCAGTACGTC. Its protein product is CASSSASNEQYV.

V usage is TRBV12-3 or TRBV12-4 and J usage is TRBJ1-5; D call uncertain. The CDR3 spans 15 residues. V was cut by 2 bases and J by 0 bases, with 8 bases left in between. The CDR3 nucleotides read TGTGCCAGCAGTTTAACGGTGAATAGCAATCAGCCCCAGCATTTT. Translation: CASSLTVNSNQPQHF.

Written as DNA, the CDR3 is TGTGCCACCAGTGAACCAGGGAACTATGGCTACACCTTC. This codes for CATSEPGNYGYTF. The V call is TRBV24-1, the J call TRBJ1-2; TRBD1 might be the D (5 bases). This CDR3 contains 13 residues. Germline V gene data show CDR1 as KGHDR and CDR2 as SFDVKD. Trimming pared 4 bases from V and 2 bases from J, leaving 7 bases between.

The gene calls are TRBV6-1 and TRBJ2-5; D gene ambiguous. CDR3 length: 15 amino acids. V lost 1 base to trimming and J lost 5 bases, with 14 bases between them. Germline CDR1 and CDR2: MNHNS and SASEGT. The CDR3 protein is CASSEDLGLWETQYF. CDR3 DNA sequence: TGTGCCAGCAGTGAAGATCTTGGGCTCTGGGAGACCCAGTACTTC.

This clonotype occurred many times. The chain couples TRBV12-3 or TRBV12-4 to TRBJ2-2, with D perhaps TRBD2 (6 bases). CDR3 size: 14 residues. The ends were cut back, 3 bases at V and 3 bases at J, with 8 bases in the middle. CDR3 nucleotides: TGTGCCAGCAGTTTGGGGACTTACACCGGGGAGCTGTTTTTT. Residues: CASSLGTYTGELFF.

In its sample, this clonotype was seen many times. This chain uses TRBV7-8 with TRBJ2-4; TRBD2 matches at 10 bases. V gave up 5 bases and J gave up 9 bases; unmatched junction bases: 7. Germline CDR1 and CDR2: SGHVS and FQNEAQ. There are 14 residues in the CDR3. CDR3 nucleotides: TGTGCCAGCAGCCCAAGCGGGGGGGCGGGCATTCAGTACTTC. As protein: CASSPSGGAGIQYF.

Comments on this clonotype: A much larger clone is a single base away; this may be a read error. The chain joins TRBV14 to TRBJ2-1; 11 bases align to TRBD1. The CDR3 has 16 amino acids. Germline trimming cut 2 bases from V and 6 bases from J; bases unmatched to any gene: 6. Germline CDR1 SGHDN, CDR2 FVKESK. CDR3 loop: CASSQLGQGGGNEQFF. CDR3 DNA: TGTGCCAGCAGCCAATTGGGACAGGGGGGAGGCAATGAGCAGTTCTTC.

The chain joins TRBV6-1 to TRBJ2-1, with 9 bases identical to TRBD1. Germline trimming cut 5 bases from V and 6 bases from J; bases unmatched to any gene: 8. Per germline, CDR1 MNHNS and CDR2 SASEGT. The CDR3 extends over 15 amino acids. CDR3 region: CASSTDRGLVNEQFF. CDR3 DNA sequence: TGTGCCAGCAGTACGGACAGGGGACTTGTCAATGAGCAGTTCTTC.

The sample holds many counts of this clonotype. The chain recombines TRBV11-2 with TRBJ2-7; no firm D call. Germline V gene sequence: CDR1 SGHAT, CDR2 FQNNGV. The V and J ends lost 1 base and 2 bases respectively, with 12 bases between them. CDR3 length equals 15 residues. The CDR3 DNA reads TGTGCCAGCAGCTTAGCCCCCAAATCAGCCTACGAGCAGTACTTC. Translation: CASSLAPKSAYEQYF.

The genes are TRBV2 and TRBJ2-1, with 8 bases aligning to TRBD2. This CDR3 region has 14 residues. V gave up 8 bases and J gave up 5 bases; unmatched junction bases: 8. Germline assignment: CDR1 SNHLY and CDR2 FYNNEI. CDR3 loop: CASLGGGAHNEQFF. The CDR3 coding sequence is TGTGCCAGCCTCGGGGGGGGGGCGCACAATGAGCAGTTCTTC. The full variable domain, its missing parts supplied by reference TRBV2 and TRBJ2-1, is EPEVTQTPSHQVTQMGQEVILRCVPISNHLYFYWYRQILGQKVEFLVSFYNNEISEKSEIFDDQFSVERPDGSNFTLKIRSTKLEDSAMYFCASLGGGAHNEQFFGPGTRLTVL.

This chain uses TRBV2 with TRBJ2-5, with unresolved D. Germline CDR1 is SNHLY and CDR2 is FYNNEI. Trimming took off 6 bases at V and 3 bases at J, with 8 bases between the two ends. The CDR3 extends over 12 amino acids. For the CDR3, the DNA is TGTGCCAGCAGGCGGTTGGAAGAGACCCAGTACTTC. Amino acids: CASRRLEETQYF.

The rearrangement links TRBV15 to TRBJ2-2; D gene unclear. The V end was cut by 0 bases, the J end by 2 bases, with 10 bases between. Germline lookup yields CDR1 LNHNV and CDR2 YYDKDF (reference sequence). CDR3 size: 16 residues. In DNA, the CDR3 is TGTGCCACCAGCAGAGAGCAACAGCCCAACACCGGGGAGCTGTTTTTT. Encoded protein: CATSREQQPNTGELFF.

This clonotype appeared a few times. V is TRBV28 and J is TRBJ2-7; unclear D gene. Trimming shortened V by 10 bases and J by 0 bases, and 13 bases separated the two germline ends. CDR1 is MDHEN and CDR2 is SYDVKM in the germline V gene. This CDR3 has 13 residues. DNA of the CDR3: TGTGCCACGGTTGGTGTCACCTCCTACGAGCAGTACTTC. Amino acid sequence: CATVGVTSYEQYF. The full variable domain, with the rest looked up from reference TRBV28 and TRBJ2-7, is DVKVTQSSRYLVKRTGEKVFLECVQDMDHENMFWYRQDPGLGLRLIYFSYDVKMKEKGDIPEGYSVSREKKERFSLILESASTNQTSMYLCATVGVTSYEQYFGPGTRLTVT.